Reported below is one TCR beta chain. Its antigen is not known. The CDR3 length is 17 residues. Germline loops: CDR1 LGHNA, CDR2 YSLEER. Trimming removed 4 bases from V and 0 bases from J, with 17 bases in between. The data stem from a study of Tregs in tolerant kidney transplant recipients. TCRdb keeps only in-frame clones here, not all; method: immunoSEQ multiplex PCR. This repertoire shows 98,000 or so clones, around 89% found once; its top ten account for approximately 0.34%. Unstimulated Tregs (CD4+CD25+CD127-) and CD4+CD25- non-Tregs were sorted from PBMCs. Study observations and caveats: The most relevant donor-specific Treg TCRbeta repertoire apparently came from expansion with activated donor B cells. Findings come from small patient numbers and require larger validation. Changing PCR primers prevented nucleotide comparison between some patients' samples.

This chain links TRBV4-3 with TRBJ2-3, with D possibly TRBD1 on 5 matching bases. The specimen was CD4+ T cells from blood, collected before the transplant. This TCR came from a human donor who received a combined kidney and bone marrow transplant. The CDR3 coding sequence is TGCGCCAGCAGCCGCCGAGTGGGGCAAAGCAGCACAGATACGCAGTATTTT. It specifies CASSRRVGQSSTDTQYF.